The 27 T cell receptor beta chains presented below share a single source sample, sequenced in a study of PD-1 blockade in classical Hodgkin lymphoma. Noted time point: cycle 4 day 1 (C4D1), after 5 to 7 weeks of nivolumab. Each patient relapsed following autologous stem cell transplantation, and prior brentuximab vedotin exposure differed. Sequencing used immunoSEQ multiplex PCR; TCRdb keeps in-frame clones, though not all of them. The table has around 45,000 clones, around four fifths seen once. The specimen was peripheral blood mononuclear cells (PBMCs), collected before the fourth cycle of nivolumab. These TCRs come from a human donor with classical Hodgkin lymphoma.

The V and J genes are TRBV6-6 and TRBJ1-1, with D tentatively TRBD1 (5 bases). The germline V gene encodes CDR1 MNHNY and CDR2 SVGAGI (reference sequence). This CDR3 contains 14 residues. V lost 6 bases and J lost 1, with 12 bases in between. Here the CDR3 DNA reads TGTGCCAGCAGCCCGACTGGGGGGAACACTGAAGCTTTCTTT. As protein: CASSPTGGNTEAFF.

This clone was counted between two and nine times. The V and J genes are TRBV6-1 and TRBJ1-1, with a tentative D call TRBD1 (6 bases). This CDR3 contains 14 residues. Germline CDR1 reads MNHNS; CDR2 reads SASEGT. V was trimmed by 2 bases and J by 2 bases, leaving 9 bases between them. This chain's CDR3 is CASSELDRNTEAFF. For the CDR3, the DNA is TGTGCCAGCAGTGAACTGGACAGAAACACTGAAGCTTTCTTT.

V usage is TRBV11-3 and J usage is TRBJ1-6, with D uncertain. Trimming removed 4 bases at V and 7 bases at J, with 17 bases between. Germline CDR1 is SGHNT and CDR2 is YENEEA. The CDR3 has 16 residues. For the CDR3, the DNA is TGTGCCAGCAGCTCTGGACCCGCAGGTTGGAATTCACCCCTCCACTTT. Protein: CASSSGPAGWNSPLHF.

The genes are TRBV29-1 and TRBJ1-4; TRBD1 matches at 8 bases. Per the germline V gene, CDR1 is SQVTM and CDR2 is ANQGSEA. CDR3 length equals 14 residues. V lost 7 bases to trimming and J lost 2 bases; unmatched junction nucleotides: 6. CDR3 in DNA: TGCAGCGCTCGACAGGGGCAGACTAATGAAAAACTGTTTTTT. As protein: CSARQGQTNEKLFF.

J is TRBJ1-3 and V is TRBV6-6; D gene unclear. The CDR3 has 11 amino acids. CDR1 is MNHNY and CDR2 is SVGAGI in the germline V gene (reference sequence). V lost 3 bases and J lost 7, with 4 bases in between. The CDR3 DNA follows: TGTGCCAGCAGTTATCTCAACACCATATATTTT. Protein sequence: CASSYLNTIYF.

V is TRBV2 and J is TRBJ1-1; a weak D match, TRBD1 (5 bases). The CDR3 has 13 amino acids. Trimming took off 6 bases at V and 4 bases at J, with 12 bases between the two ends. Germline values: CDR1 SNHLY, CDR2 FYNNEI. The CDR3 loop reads CASRGDRPTEAFF. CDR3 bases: TGTGCCAGCAGGGGGGACCGACCCACTGAAGCTTTCTTT.

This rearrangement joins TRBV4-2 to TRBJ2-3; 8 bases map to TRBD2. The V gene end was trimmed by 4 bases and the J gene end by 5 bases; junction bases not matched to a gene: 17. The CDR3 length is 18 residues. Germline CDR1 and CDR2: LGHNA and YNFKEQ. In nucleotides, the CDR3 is TGTGCCAGCAGCCCCCGAGGGGGTAGCGGGACGAGCGGAGATACGCAGTATTTT. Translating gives CASSPRGGSGTSGDTQYF.

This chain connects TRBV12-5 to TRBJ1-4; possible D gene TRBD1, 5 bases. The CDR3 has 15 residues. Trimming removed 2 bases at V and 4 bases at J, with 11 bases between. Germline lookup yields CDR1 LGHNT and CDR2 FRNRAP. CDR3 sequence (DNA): TGTGCTAGTGGTTTGTCGGGTGGGGGTAATGAAAAACTGTTTTTT. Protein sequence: CASGLSGGGNEKLFF.

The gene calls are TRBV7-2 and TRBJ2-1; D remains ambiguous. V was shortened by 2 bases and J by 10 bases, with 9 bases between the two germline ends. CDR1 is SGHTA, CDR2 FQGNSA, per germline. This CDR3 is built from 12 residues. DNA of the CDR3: TGTGCCAGCAGCTTATTGTTCGCGGAGCAGTTCTTC. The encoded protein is CASSLLFAEQFF. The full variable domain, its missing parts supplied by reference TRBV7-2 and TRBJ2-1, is GAGVSQSPSNKVTEKGKDVELRCDPISGHTALYWYRQSLGQGLEFLIYFQGNSAPDKSGLPSDRFSAERTGGSVSTLTIQRTQQEDSAVYLCASSLLFAEQFFGPGTRLTVL.

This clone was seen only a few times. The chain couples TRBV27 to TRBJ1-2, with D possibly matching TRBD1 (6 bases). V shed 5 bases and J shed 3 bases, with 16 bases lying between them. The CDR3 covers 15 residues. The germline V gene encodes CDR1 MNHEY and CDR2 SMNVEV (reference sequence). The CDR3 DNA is TGTGCCAGCAGTACCCGGGAACAGGGAGACTATGGCTACACCTTC. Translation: CASSTREQGDYGYTF.

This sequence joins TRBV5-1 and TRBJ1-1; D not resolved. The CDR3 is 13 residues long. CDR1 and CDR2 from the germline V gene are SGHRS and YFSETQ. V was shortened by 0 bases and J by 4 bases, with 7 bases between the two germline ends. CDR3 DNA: TGCGCCAGCAGCTTGGCCGGGAGCACTGAAGCTTTCTTT. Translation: CASSLAGSTEAFF.

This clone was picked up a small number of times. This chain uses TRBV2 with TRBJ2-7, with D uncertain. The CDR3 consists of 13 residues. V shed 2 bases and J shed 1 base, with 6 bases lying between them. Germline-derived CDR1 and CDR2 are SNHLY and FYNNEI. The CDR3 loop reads CASSESPSYEQYF. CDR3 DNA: TGTGCCAGCAGTGAAAGCCCGTCCTACGAGCAGTACTTC.

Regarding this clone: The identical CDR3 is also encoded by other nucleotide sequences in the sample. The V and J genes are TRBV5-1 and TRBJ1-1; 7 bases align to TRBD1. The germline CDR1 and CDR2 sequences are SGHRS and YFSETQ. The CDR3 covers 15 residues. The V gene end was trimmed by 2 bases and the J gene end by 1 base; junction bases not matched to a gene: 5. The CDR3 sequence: CASSLETGTNTEAFF. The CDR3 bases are TGCGCCAGCAGCTTAGAGACAGGGACGAACACTGAAGCTTTCTTT.

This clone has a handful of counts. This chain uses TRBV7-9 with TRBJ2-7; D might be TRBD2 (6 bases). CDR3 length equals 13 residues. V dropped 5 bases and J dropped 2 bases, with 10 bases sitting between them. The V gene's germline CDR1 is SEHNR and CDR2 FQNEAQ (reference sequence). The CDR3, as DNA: TGTGCCAGCAGCGGGGGGAGCGCCTACGAGCAGTACTTC. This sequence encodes CASSGGSAYEQYF.

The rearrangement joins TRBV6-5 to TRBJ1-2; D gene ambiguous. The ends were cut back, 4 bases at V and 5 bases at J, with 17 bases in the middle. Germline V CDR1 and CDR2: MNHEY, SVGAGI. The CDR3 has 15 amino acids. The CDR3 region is CASSSRTARRYGYTF. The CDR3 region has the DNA TGTGCCAGCAGTTCCCGGACGGCGAGGAGATATGGCTACACCTTC.

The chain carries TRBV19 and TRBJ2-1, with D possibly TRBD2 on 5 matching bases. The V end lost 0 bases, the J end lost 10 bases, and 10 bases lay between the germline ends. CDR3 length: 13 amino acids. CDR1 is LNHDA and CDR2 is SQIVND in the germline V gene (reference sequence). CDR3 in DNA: TGTGCCAGTAGTATAGACCGGACGGGGGAGCAGTTCTTC. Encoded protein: CASSIDRTGEQFF.

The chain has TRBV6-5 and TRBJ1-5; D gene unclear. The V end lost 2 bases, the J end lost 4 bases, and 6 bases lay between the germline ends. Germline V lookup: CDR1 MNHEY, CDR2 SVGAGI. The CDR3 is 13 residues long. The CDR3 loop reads CASSYDGNQPQHF. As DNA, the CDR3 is TGTGCCAGCAGTTACGACGGGAATCAGCCCCAGCATTTT.

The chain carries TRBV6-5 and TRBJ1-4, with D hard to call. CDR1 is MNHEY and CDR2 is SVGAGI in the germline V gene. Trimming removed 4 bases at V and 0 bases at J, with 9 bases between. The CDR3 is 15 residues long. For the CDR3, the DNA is TGTGCCAGCAGTTTAGTGACTTCAACTAATGAAAAACTGTTTTTT. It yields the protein CASSLVTSTNEKLFF.

In DNA form, the CDR3 reads TGCGCCAGCAGCCAAGTAACTGGACCCTCTCCGGATCGAAAACTGTTTTTT. Its translation is CASSQVTGPSPDRKLFF. The V and J genes are TRBV4-3 and TRBJ1-4; D uncertain. This CDR3 is built from 17 residues. Per the germline V gene, CDR1 is LGHNA and CDR2 is YSLEER. V was clipped by 1 base and J by 10 bases, with 22 bases between them.

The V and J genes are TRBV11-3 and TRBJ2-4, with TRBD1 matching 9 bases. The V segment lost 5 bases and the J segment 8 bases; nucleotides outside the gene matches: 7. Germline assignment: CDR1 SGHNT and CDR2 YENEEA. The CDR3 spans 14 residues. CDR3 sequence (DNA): TGTGCCAGCAGCCCCCGGACAGGGGAGGACATTCAGTACTTC. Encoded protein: CASSPRTGEDIQYF.

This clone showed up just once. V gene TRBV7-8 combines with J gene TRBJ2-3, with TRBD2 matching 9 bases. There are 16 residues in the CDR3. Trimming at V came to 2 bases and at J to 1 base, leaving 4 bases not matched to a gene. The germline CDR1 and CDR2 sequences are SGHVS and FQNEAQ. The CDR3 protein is CASSLSGGSGTDTQYF. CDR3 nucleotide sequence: TGTGCCAGCAGCTTAAGCGGGGGGTCTGGCACAGATACGCAGTATTTT.

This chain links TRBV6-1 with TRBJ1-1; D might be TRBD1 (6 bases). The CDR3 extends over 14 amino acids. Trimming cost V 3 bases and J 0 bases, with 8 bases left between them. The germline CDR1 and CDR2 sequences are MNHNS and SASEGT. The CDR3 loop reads CASSDQGLNTEAFF. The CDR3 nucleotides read TGTGCCAGCAGTGACCAGGGGCTGAACACTGAAGCTTTCTTT.

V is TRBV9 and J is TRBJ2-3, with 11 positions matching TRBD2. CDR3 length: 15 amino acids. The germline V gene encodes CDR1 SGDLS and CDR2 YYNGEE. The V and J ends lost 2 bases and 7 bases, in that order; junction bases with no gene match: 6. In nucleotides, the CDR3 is TGTGCCAGCAGCGTTAGCGGGGGGGACGATTATACGCAGTATTTT. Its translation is CASSVSGGDDYTQYF.

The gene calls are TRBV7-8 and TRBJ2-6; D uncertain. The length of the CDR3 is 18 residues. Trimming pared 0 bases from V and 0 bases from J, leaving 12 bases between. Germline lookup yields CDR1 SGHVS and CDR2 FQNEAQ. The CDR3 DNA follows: TGTGCCAGCAGCTTAGCCGGAACTGACCTCTCTGGGGCCAACGTCCTGACTTTC. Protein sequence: CASSLAGTDLSGANVLTF. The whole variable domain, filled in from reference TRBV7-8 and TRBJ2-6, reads GAGVSQSPRYKVAKRGQDVALRCDPISGHVSLFWYQQALGQGPEFLTYFQNEAQLDKSGLPSDRFFAERPEGSVSTLKIQRTQQEDSAVYLCASSLAGTDLSGANVLTFGAGSRLTVL.

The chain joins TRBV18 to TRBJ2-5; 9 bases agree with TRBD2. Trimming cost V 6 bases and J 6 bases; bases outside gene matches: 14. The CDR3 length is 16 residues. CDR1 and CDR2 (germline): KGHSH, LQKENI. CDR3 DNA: TGTGCCAGCTCCCCTCGGCCTAGCGGGGAGACGCAGACCCAGTACTTC. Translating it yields CASSPRPSGETQTQYF.

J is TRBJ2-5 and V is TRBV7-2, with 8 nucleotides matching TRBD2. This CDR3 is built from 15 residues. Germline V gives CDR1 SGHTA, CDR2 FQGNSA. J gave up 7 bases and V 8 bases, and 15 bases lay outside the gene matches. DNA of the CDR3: TGTGCCAGCGGTGGCATCCGGGGGGGCGCGGGGACCCAGTACTTC. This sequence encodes CASGGIRGGAGTQYF. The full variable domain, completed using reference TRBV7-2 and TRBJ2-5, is GAGVSQSPSNKVTEKGKDVELRCDPISGHTALYWYRQSLGQGLEFLIYFQGNSAPDKSGLPSDRFSAERTGGSVSTLTIQRTQQEDSAVYLCASGGIRGGAGTQYFGPGTRLLVL.

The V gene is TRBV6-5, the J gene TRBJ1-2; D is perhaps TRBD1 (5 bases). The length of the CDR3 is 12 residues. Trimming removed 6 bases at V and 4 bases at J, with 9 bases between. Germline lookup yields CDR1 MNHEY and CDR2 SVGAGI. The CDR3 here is CASSGQSYGYTF. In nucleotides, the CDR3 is TGTGCCAGCAGCGGACAAAGCTATGGCTACACCTTC.